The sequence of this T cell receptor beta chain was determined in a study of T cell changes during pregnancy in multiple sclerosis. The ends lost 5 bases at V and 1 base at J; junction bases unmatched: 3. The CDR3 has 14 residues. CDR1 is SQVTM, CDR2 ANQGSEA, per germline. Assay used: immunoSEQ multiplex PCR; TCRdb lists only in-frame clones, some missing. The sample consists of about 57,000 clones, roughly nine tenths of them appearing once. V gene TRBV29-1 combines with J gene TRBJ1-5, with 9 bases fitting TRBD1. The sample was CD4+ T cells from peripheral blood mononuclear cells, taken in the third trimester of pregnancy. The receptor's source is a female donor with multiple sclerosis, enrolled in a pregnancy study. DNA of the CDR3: TGCAGCGTTAGAGGACAGGGGAGCAATCAGCCCCAGCATTTT. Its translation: CSVRGQGSNQPQHF.